The 14 T cell receptor beta chains below were found in one sample sequenced in a study of cytomegalovirus exposure and HLA in healthy donors. The PCR had 60 Vbeta and 13 Jbeta primers. TCRdb's table, derived via immunoSEQ multiplex PCR, lists solely in-frame clones and lacks some. Counted here are roughly 240,000 clones, more than 70% occurring once; the ten biggest clones make up around 0.44%. Sequencing input: PBMCs. Receptors originate from a boy aged 5-17 years in good health and CMV-seronegative.

CDR3 in DNA: TGTGCCAGCTCACCCGAGGAGGGTACCCGTGGCTACACCTTC. This sequence encodes CASSPEEGTRGYTF. The chain couples TRBV18 to TRBJ1-2, with D hard to call. From germline, CDR1 is KGHSH and CDR2 LQKENI. The CDR3 length is 14 residues. Trimming removed 3 bases at V and 7 bases at J, with 15 bases between.

The chain links TRBV6-1 to TRBJ2-3, with 10 positions matching TRBD1. The germline V gene has CDR1 MNHNS and CDR2 SASEGT. The CDR3 runs to 15 residues. Trimming cost V 4 bases and J 4 bases; bases outside gene matches: 5. The CDR3 DNA reads TGTGCCAGCAGTGGAGGGGGACAGGGGTCAGATACGCAGTATTTT. Amino acids: CASSGGGQGSDTQYF.

The chain is built from TRBV30 and TRBJ1-2, with D uncertain. Trimming shortened V by 5 bases and J by 4 bases, and 14 bases separated the two germline ends. The CDR3 contains 13 residues. The V gene's germline CDR1 is GTSNPN and CDR2 SVGIG (reference sequence). CDR3 coding DNA: TGTGCCTGGGGCATTCTGATACCCTATGGCTACACCTTC. It translates to CAWGILIPYGYTF.

The J gene is TRBJ2-5, the V gene TRBV7-9; 9 bases fit TRBD2. CDR1 and CDR2 (germline): SEHNR, FQNEAQ (reference sequence). V gave up 5 bases and J gave up 4 bases; unmatched junction bases: 2. The CDR3 spans 13 residues. The CDR3: CASSGSGRETQYF. The CDR3 nucleotides are TGTGCCAGCAGCGGTAGCGGGAGAGAGACCCAGTACTTC.

The chain joins TRBV5-6 to TRBJ2-1; D gene uncertain. V was clipped by 0 bases and J by 4 bases, with 8 bases between them. Germline CDR1 reads SGHDT; CDR2 reads YYEEEE. There are 14 residues in the CDR3. CDR3 in amino acids: CASSLVVSYNEQFF. DNA of the CDR3: TGTGCCAGCAGCTTGGTAGTGAGTTACAATGAGCAGTTCTTC.

This clone was found once. The chain combines TRBV10-1 with TRBJ1-1, with 9 bases fitting TRBD1. The V gene end was trimmed by 0 bases and the J gene end by 4 bases; junction bases not matched to a gene: 6. CDR3 length: 16 amino acids. Germline V lookup: CDR1 WNHNN, CDR2 SYGVQD (reference sequence). Here the CDR3 DNA reads TGCGCCAGCAGTGAGTCGTTGGACAGGGGAGTCACTGAAGCTTTCTTT. Encoded protein: CASSESLDRGVTEAFF.

V and J are TRBV7-2 and TRBJ2-1; the match to TRBD2 covers 9 bases. Germline CDR1 is SGHTA and CDR2 is FQGNSA. CDR3 length equals 15 residues. V lost 1 base to trimming and J lost 4 bases; unmatched junction nucleotides: 2. CDR3 loop: CASSLEAGGYNEQFF. The CDR3 coding sequence is TGTGCCAGCAGCTTAGAAGCGGGAGGTTACAATGAGCAGTTCTTC. Filled out from reference TRBV7-2 and TRBJ2-1, the complete variable domain reads GAGVSQSPSNKVTEKGKDVELRCDPISGHTALYWYRQSLGQGLEFLIYFQGNSAPDKSGLPSDRFSAERTGGSVSTLTIQRTQQEDSAVYLCASSLEAGGYNEQFFGPGTRLTVL.

The V and J genes are TRBV5-1 and TRBJ1-3; 7 nucleotides align to TRBD1. This CDR3 region has 13 residues. Germline V gene lookup returns CDR1 SGHRS and CDR2 YFSETQ. The V segment lost 4 bases and the J segment 4 bases; nucleotides outside the gene matches: 2. The CDR3, as DNA: TGCGCCAGCAGCCCCAGGGGGGGAAACACCATATATTTT. It yields the protein CASSPRGGNTIYF. The full variable domain, in which reference TRBV5-1 and TRBJ1-3 provide the parts outside the CDR3, is KAGVTQTPRYLIKTRGQQVTLSCSPISGHRSVSWYQQTPGQGLQFLFEYFSETQRNKGNFPGRFSGRQFSNSRSEMNVSTLELGDSALYLCASSPRGGNTIYFGEGSWLTVV.

Here the CDR3 reads CASSYSGTSGRRQETQYF. CDR3 DNA: TGCGCCAGCAGCTACTCCGGGACTAGCGGGAGAAGGCAAGAGACCCAGTACTTC. The chain combines TRBV4-1 with TRBJ2-5, with 14 bases that match TRBD2. V shed 5 bases and J 2 bases; nucleotides not matched to a gene: 10. There are 18 residues in the CDR3. Germline CDR1 is MGHRA and CDR2 is YSYEKL.

V usage is TRBV11-3 and J usage is TRBJ1-1; D may be TRBD1 (5 bases). This CDR3 is 14 amino acids long. The V end was cut by 1 base, the J end by 5 bases, with 11 bases between. Looked up from germline, CDR1 is SGHNT and CDR2 is YENEEA. The CDR3 region is CASSLGHGGTEAFF. CDR3 DNA sequence: TGTGCCAGCAGCTTAGGGCACGGGGGAACTGAAGCTTTCTTT. The full variable domain, in which reference TRBV11-3 and TRBJ1-1 provide the parts outside the CDR3, is EAGVVQSPRYKIIEKKQPVAFWCNPISGHNTLYWYLQNLGQGPELLIRYENEEAVDDSQLPKDRFSAERLKGVDSTLKIQPAELGDSAVYLCASSLGHGGTEAFFGQGTRLTVV.

This clone was seen more than once but under ten times. The chain joins TRBV4-1 to TRBJ2-2, with no clear D. Looked up from germline, CDR1 is MGHRA and CDR2 is YSYEKL. Trimming cost V 1 base and J 2 bases, with 5 bases left between them. This CDR3 has 14 residues. Here the CDR3 DNA reads TGCGCCAGCAGCCAAGTTCTCAACACCGGGGAGCTGTTTTTT. Encoded protein: CASSQVLNTGELFF.

V is TRBV6-5 and J is TRBJ2-4; the match to TRBD1 covers 8 bases. The CDR3 runs to 14 residues. Per the germline V gene, CDR1 is MNHEY and CDR2 is SVGAGI. After removal of 6 bases from V and 15 bases from J, the junction contained 16 bases not matched to a gene. CDR3 region: CASSPTNGQGGLYF. CDR3 coding DNA: TGTGCCAGCAGCCCGACTAACGGACAGGGAGGTCTGTACTTC.

V and J are TRBV10-2 and TRBJ1-5, with no clear D. The CDR3 covers 12 residues. Germline V CDR1 and CDR2: WSHSY, SAAADI. V was cut by 3 bases and J by 9 bases, with 9 bases left in between. CDR3 amino acids: CASSDRAGPQHF. The CDR3 DNA sequence: TGCGCCAGCAGTGATCGCGCGGGGCCCCAGCATTTT.

The chain carries TRBV19 and TRBJ1-5; D not certain. The ends were cut back, 3 bases at V and 0 bases at J, with 12 bases in the middle. Germline assignment: CDR1 LNHDA and CDR2 SQIVND (reference sequence). The CDR3 has 16 amino acids. CDR3 nucleotide sequence: TGTGCCAGTAGTATGGGGAGACCCGTTAGCAATCAGCCCCAGCATTTT. This sequence encodes CASSMGRPVSNQPQHF. The whole variable domain, remainder taken from reference TRBV19 and TRBJ1-5, is DGGITQSPKYLFRKEGQNVTLSCEQNLNHDAMYWYRQDPGQGLRLIYYSQIVNDFQKGDIAEGYSVSREKKESFPLTVTSAQKNPTAFYLCASSMGRPVSNQPQHFGDGTRLSIL.